The TCR beta chain described here comes from a study of blood T cell repertoires in COVID-19. As for the study in general: Whether acute or convalescent, the COVID-19 samples came from the United States, Italy and Spain. PBMCs, B-cell-depleted T cells, or T cells were the source of the cDNA or gDNA that made up the material.

Germline CDR1 and CDR2: LGHDT and YNNKEL (reference sequence). V was pared by 0 bases and J by 4 bases, with 10 bases of the junction left unmatched. The CDR3 extends over 18 amino acids. Source study methods: It was from reference gene primer amplification that nucleated cell counts were estimated. Sequenced by immunoSEQ multiplex PCR; TCRdb stores in-frame clones only, minus some. That table furnishes V, J and clone size, whereas the DNA furnished D and trimming. The profile covers 150,000 to 200,000 clones, with around 83% appearing a single time and about 6.5% taken by the ten largest. This clone has just one count.

The sequenced material came from peripheral blood. The rearrangement joins TRBV3-1 (or the pseudogene TRBV3-2) to TRBJ2-1, with 9 bases that match TRBD2. This receptor was taken from a woman of 80 years or more in a cohort sampled during active or convalescent COVID-19. CDR3 sequence (DNA): TGTGCCAGCAGCCAAGATTATGGACTAGCGTTAGGGTACAATGAGCAGTTCTTC. Its translation: CASSQDYGLALGYNEQFF.